These 18 T cell receptor beta chains originate from one sample sequenced in a study of T cells in Graves' hyperthyroidism and ophthalmopathy. The TCR beta CDR3 regions underwent amplification using RNA transcripts as the source. First-round RT-PCR with HTBI primers amplified the TCR CDR3 region. Using its own MiXCR run on the multiplex PCR reads, TCRdb lists one record per CDR3 protein. The sample yields 250,000 to 300,000 distinct CDR3 sequences, around a fifth seen once. Sample: blood. These receptors originate from a man aged 45 to 65 with Graves' ophthalmopathy.

The sample holds a few counts of this clonotype. The V gene is TRBV24-1, the J gene TRBJ2-7; D uncertain. Germline V gives CDR1 KGHDR, CDR2 SFDVKD. V lost 4 bases and J 7 bases, leaving 13 bases between the germline ends. The CDR3 covers 13 residues. The CDR3 region has the DNA TGTGCCACCAGTGAGCGGAGTGGGTGGGAGCAGTACTTC. It yields the protein CATSERSGWEQYF.

This clonotype appeared many times. The V and J genes are TRBV3-1 and TRBJ1-1; 9 bases agree with TRBD1. The germline V gene has CDR1 LGHDT and CDR2 YNNKEL (reference sequence). V was pared by 5 bases and J by 5 bases, with 6 bases of the junction left unmatched. CDR3 length equals 14 residues. For the CDR3, the DNA is TGTGCCAGCAGCTGGGGACAGGGAAGGACTGAAGCTTTCTTT. It codes for CASSWGQGRTEAFF. The complete variable domain, with remaining parts taken from reference TRBV3-1 and TRBJ1-1, reads DTAVSQTPKYLVTQMGNDKSIKCEQNLGHDTMYWYKQDSKKFLKIMFSYNNKELIINETVPNRFSPKSPDKAHLNLHINSLELGDSAVYFCASSWGQGRTEAFFGQGTRLTVV.

The V gene is TRBV2, the J gene TRBJ2-7, with TRBD1 identical over 7 bases. V was clipped by 5 bases and J by 3 bases; unmatched bases: 7. This CDR3 is 14 amino acids long. CDR1 is SNHLY, CDR2 FYNNEI, per germline. The CDR3 coding sequence is TGTGCCAGCAGTCGAACCGGGACAGACTACGAGCAGTACTTC. It is translated as CASSRTGTDYEQYF.

This sequence joins TRBV30 and TRBJ2-7; 9 nucleotides match TRBD1. The V gene's germline CDR1 is GTSNPN and CDR2 SVGIG (reference sequence). The length of the CDR3 is 14 residues. The trim removed 2 bases at V and 6 bases at J, leaving 8 bases unmatched. The CDR3 region is CAWSQGTGWGEQYF. The DNA of the CDR3 is TGTGCCTGGAGTCAGGGGACAGGGTGGGGCGAGCAGTACTTC.

This clonotype was detected a few times. The chain recombines TRBV7-6 with TRBJ1-5; tentatively, D is TRBD1 (6 bases). CDR1 and CDR2 from the germline V gene are SGHVS and FNYEAQ. The CDR3 length is 15 residues. V was cut by 1 base and J by 5 bases, with 12 bases left in between. CDR3 bases: TGTGCCAGCAGCTTAGAAGTAGGGGGGCATCAGCCCCAGCATTTT. It translates to CASSLEVGGHQPQHF.

In its sample, this clonotype was seen many times. The genes are TRBV11-2 and TRBJ2-1; 7 nucleotides agree with TRBD2. V lost 5 bases and J lost 2; bases outside the gene matches: 6. There are 15 residues in the CDR3. The germline gives CDR1 SGHAT, CDR2 FQNNGV. CDR3 residues: CASSPYGRAYNEQFF. The CDR3 region has the DNA TGTGCCAGCAGCCCCTATGGGAGGGCCTACAATGAGCAGTTCTTC.

This clonotype showed up just a few times. V and J are TRBV19 and TRBJ1-1; TRBD1 matches at 10 bases. Unmatched junction bases numbered 7, after V lost 5 bases and J lost 1 base. Germline V gene sequence: CDR1 LNHDA, CDR2 SQIVND (reference sequence). The length of the CDR3 is 16 residues. The CDR3 DNA sequence: TGTGCCAGTAGTCAGACAGGGGGCGCGGGGAACACTGAAGCTTTCTTT. Its protein product is CASSQTGGAGNTEAFF.

V usage is TRBV20-1 and J usage is TRBJ1-3; D gene ambiguous. This CDR3 is built from 12 residues. V was pared by 3 bases and J by 4 bases, with 7 bases between. Germline values: CDR1 DFQATT, CDR2 SNEGSKA (reference sequence). CDR3 protein: CSASEGGNTIYF. Here the CDR3 DNA reads TGCAGTGCTAGCGAGGGAGGAAACACCATATATTTT.

This clonotype was detected ten times or more. The gene calls are TRBV12-3 or TRBV12-4 and TRBJ2-7; the D gene could be TRBD1 or TRBD2 (5 bases each). The V end lost 5 bases, the J end lost 2 bases, and 13 bases lay between the germline ends. CDR3 length equals 14 residues. CDR3 loop: CASSPGTHTYEQYF. The CDR3 DNA follows: TGTGCCAGCAGTCCCGGGACCCACACCTACGAGCAGTACTTC.

The CDR3 region is CSARSPGPAETQYF. Here the CDR3 DNA reads TGCAGTGCTAGATCCCCCGGGCCAGCCGAGACCCAGTACTTC. The V and J genes are TRBV20-1 and TRBJ2-5; no clear D. Germline lookup yields CDR1 DFQATT and CDR2 SNEGSKA (reference sequence). V lost 2 bases, J lost 5 bases, and 15 bases lay in between. The CDR3 contains 14 residues.

This clonotype was counted at least ten times. The chain links TRBV3-1 to TRBJ2-1; 11 bases match TRBD2. The CDR3 extends over 14 amino acids. Trimming at V came to 6 bases and at J to 8 bases, leaving 6 bases not matched to a gene. The germline V gene has CDR1 LGHDT and CDR2 YNNKEL (reference sequence). CDR3 sequence (DNA): TGTGCCAGCAGAACTAGCGGGAGTAGGGATGAGCAGTTCTTC. Protein sequence: CASRTSGSRDEQFF.

The table lists this clonotype with a few counts. The rearrangement links TRBV4-1 to TRBJ1-5; 8 nucleotides agree with TRBD1. Germline CDR1 MGHRA, CDR2 YSYEKL. CDR3 length equals 16 residues. The V gene end was trimmed by 2 bases and the J gene end by 0 bases; junction bases not matched to a gene: 3. As DNA, the CDR3 is TGCGCCAGCAGCCAAACCGGGACAGGTAGCAATCAGCCCCAGCATTTT. Amino acids: CASSQTGTGSNQPQHF.

This clonotype showed up just a few times. This chain uses TRBV27 with TRBJ1-5; TRBD1 aligns across 9 bases. V shed 3 bases, J shed 4 bases, and the junction held 4 bases outside the gene matches. Germline-derived CDR1 and CDR2 are MNHEY and SMNVEV (reference sequence). The CDR3 totals 15 residues. Here the CDR3 reads CASSFGQGNNQPQHF. The CDR3 nucleotides read TGTGCCAGCAGTTTTGGACAGGGGAATAATCAGCCCCAGCATTTT.

The chain uses TRBV10-3 and TRBJ2-7; 9 bases agree with TRBD2. The germline gives CDR1 ENHRY, CDR2 SYGVKD. After removal of 5 bases from V and 5 bases from J, the junction contained 13 bases not matched to a gene. The CDR3 has 16 amino acids. The CDR3 loop reads CAISTQGAGGPNEQYF. The CDR3 DNA reads as TGTGCCATCAGTACCCAAGGAGCGGGAGGTCCTAACGAGCAGTACTTC.

There are a few counts of this clonotype. The chain couples TRBV7-9 to TRBJ2-2; D remains unclear. The CDR3 has 13 amino acids. CDR1 and CDR2 from the germline V gene are SEHNR and FQNEAQ (reference sequence). The V gene lost 4 bases and the J gene lost 6 bases, with 9 bases spanning the gap. The DNA of the CDR3 is TGTGCCAGCAGCTCGGAGTATTCCGGGGAGCTGTTTTTT. It translates to CASSSEYSGELFF.

The J gene is TRBJ2-2, the V gene TRBV20-1, with TRBD2 matching over 9 bases. Trimming at V came to 3 bases and at J to 6 bases, leaving 11 bases not matched to a gene. The CDR3 totals 16 residues. CDR1 and CDR2 from the germline V gene are DFQATT and SNEGSKA (reference sequence). The CDR3 nucleotides are TGCAGTGCTAGGGGTCCCGGGACTAGCTCCCCCGGGGAGCTGTTTTTT. This encodes CSARGPGTSSPGELFF.

The rearrangement links TRBV6-2 or TRBV6-3 to TRBJ2-2; the match to TRBD2 covers 14 bases. The CDR3 has 16 residues. V was clipped by 4 bases and J by 7 bases; unmatched bases: 5. Germline assignment: CDR1 MNHEY and CDR2 SVGEGT. CDR3 nucleotide sequence: TGTGCCAGCAGTTCCCTGGGACTAGCGGGAGTCGGGGAGCTGTTTTTT. Residues: CASSSLGLAGVGELFF.

This clonotype was detected a few times. The rearrangement uses TRBV7-9 and TRBJ2-7; possibly TRBD2 for D (5 bases). Trimming shortened V by 11 bases and J by 2 bases, and 16 bases separated the two germline ends. Germline V gives CDR1 SEHNR, CDR2 FQNEAQ (reference sequence). The CDR3 runs 13 residues. The CDR3 spells CAGQALGAYEQYF. In DNA, the CDR3 is TGTGCCGGCCAAGCCCTGGGAGCCTACGAGCAGTACTTC.